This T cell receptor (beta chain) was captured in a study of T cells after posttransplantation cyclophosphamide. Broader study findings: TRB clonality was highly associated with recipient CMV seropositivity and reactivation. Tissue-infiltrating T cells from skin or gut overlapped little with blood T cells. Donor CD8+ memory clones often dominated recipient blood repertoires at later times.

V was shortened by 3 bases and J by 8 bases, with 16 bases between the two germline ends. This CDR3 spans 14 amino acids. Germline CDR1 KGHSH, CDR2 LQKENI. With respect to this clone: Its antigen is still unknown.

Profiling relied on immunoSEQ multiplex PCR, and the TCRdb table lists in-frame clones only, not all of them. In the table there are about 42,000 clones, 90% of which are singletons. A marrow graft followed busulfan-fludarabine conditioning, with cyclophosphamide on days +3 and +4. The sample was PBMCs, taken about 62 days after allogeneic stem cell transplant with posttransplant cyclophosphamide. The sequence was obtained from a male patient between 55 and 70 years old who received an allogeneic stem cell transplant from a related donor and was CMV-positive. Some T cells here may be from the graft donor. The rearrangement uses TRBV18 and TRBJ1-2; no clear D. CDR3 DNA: TGTGCCAGCTCACCGATGGAGGCGGCGAGGGGCTACACCTTC. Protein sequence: CASSPMEAARGYTF.